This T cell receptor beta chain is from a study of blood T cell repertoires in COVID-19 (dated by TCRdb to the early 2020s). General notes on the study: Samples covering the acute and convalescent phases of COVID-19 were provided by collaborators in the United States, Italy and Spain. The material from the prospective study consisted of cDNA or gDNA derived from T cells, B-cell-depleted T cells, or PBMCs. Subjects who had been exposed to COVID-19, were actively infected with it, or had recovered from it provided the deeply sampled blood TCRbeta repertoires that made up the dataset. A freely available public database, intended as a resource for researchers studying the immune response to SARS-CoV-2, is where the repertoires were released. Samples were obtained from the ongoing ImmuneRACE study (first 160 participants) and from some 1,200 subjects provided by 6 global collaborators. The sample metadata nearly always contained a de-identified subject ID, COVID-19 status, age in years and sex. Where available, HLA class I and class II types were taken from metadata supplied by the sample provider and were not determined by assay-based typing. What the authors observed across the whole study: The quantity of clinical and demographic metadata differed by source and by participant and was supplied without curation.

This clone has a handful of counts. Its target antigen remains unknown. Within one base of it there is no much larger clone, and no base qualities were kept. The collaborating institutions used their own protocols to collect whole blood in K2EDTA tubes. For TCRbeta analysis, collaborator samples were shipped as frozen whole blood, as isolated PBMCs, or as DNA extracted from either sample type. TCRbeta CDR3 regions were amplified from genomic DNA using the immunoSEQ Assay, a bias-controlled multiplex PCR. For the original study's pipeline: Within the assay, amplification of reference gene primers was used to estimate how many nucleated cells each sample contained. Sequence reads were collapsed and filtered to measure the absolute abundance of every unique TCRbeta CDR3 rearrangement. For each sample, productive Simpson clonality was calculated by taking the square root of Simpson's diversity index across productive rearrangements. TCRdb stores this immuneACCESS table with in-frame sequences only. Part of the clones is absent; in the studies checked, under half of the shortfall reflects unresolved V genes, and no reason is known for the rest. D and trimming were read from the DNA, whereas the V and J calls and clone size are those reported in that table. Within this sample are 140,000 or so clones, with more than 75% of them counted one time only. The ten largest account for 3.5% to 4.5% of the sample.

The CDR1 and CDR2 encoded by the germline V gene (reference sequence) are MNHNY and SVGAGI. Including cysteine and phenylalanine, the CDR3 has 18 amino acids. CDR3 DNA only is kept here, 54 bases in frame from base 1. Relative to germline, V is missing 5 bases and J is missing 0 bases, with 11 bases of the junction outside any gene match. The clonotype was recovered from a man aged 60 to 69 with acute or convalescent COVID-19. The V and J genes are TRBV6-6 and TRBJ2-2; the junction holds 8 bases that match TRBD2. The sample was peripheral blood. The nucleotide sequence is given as TGTGCCAGCAGTCAGCTGCGGCCTAGCGGGTCGAACACCGGGGAGCTGTTTTTT. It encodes CASSQLRPSGSNTGELFF.